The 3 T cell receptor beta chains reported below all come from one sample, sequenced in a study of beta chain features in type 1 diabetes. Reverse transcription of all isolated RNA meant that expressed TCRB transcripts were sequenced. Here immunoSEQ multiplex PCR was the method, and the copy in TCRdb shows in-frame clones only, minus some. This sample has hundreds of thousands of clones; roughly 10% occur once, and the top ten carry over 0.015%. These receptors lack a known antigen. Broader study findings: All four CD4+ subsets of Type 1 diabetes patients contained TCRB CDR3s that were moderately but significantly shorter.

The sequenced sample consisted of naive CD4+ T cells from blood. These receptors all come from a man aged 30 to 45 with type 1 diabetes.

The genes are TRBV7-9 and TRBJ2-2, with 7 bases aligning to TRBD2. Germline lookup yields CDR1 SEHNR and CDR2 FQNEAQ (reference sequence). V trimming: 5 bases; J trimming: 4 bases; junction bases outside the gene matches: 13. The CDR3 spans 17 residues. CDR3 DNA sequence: TGTGCCAGCAGCCCCCGAAAGGGGAGCGGGGTCACCGGGGAGCTGTTTTTT. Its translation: CASSPRKGSGVTGELFF.

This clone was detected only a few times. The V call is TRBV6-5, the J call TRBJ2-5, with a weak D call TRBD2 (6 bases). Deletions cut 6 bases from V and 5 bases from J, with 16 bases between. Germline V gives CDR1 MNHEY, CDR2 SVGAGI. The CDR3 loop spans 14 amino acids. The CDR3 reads CASSIASVWETQYF. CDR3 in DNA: TGTGCCAGCAGCATCGCTAGCGTATGGGAGACCCAGTACTTC.

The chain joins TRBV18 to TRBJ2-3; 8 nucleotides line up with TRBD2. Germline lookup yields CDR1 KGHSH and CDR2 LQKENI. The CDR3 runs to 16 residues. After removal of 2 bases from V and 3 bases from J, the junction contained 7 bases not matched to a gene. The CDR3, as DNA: TGTGCCAGCTCACCATTACGGGGGGGCCGGACAGATACGCAGTATTTT. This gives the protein CASSPLRGGRTDTQYF. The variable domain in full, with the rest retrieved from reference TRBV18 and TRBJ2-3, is NAGVMQNPRHLVRRRGQEARLRCSPMKGHSHVYWYRQLPEEGLKFMVYLQKENIIDESGMPKERFSAEFPKEGPSILRIQQVVRGDSAAYFCASSPLRGGRTDTQYFGPGTRLTVL.